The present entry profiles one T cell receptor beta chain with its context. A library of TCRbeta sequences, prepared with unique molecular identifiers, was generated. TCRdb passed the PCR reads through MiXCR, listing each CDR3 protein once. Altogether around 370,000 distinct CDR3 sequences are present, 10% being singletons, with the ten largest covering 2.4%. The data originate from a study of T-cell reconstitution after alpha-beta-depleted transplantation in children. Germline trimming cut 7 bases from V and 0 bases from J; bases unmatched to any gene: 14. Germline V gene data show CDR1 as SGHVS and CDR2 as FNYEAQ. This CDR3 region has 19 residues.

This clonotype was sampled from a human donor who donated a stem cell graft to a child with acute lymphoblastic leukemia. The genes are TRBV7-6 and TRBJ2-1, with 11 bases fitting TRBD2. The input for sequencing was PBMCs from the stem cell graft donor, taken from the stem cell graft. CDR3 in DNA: TGTGCCAGCACCCCGGATCGGACTAGCGGGTTGAGCTCCTACAATGAGCAGTTCTTC. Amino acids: CASTPDRTSGLSSYNEQFF.